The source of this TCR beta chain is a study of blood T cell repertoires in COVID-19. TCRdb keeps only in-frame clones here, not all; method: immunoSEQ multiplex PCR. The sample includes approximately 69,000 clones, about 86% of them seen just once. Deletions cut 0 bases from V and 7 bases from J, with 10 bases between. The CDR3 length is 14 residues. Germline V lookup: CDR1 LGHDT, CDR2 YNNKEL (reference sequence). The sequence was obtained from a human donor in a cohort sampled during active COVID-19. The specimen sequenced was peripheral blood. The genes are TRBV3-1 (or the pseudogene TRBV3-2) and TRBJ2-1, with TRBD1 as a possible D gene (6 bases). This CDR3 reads CASSQETQGNEQFF. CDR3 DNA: TGTGCCAGCAGCCAAGAGACACAGGGTAATGAGCAGTTCTTC.